The sequence of this T cell receptor (beta chain) was determined in a study of PD-1 blockade in classical Hodgkin lymphoma. General study points: Baseline diversity was lower in partial responders and progressors than complete responders. Patients starting nivolumab less than 1 year after ASCT had lower diversity and were excluded from later analyses.

The CDR3 is made up of 16 amino acids. About this clone itself: Its antigen is undetermined.

Profiling relied on immunoSEQ multiplex PCR, and the TCRdb table lists in-frame clones only, not all of them. The data contain some 31,000 clones, roughly 70% of them singletons. Relapse after autologous stem cell transplantation occurred in every patient, and brentuximab vedotin exposure varied. The specimen was peripheral blood mononuclear cells (PBMCs), collected before the second cycle of nivolumab. The rearrangement uses TRBV1 and TRBJ1-2. TRBV1 is labeled a pseudogene. This sequence was found in a human donor with classical Hodgkin lymphoma. CDR3 residues: CTSRSRRVRKTYGYTF. In DNA form, the CDR3 reads TGCACCAGCAGGTCGCGACGTGTGCGAAAGACCTATGGCTACACCTTC.